These 21 T cell receptor beta chains share one sample of origin, sequenced in a study of response to subunit inactivated influenza vaccine (dated by TCRdb to between 2018 and 2020). The library relied on RT-PCR. Sequencing was carried out with an Illumina HiSeq 2500. TCRdb applied fastp at Q25 and MiXCR to the public reads, then kept only in-frame beta chains. Duplicate CDR3 protein sequences are folded into a single record with the most common DNA and genes. A total of some 550,000 distinct CDR3 sequences appear in this sample, around a quarter of them only once. The ten largest clones add up to roughly 2.8% of the sample. The same sample was also studied in work on T cells expressing NK-cell markers. The second study's paper adds: The TCR beta cDNA libraries were made using 5'RACE template switching, a step that added both a universal primer site and unique molecular identifiers.

The specimen was CD4+ T cells sorted from PBMCs, collected about 11 days after vaccination. The receptors were gathered from a middle-aged man who received an inactivated influenza vaccine. Donor details come from another sample of the same person, matched by shared clones.

This rearrangement joins TRBV12-3 or TRBV12-4 to TRBJ1-6, with 8 bases fitting TRBD1. The junction had 8 bases not matched to a gene; V was cut back by 6 bases and J by 7 bases. The CDR3 spans 15 residues. CDR3 amino acids: CASSPGGTVNSPLHF. CDR3 bases: TGTGCCAGCAGCCCAGGGGGCACAGTCAATTCACCCCTCCACTTT.

CDR3 DNA: TGTGCCAGCAGTTCCAGAATACGGTCCTATGGCTACACCTTC. It yields the protein CASSSRIRSYGYTF. This chain connects TRBV6-5 to TRBJ1-2; D ambiguous. Germline V gene lookup returns CDR1 MNHEY and CDR2 SVGAGI. V dropped 4 bases and J dropped 4 bases, with 13 bases sitting between them. This CDR3 has 14 residues.

V gene TRBV28 combines with J gene TRBJ2-7, with 8 bases aligning to TRBD1. CDR1 and CDR2 (germline): MDHEN, SYDVKM. V shed 2 bases, J shed 6 bases, and the junction held 9 bases outside the gene matches. The CDR3 is 15 amino acids. The CDR3 spells CASSLMEDRDSEQYF. In nucleotides, the CDR3 is TGTGCCAGCAGTTTAATGGAGGACAGGGACTCCGAGCAGTACTTC.

The chain uses TRBV5-5 and TRBJ2-7; D is perhaps TRBD1 (5 bases). This CDR3 is 15 amino acids long. Looked up from germline, CDR1 is SGHKS and CDR2 is YYEKEE (reference sequence). Trimming took 2 bases from V and 5 from J, leaving 17 bases between them. The CDR3: CASSLTGFSQDEQYF. CDR3 DNA: TGTGCCAGCAGCTTAACAGGCTTCTCTCAAGACGAGCAGTACTTC.

This clonotype has just a few counts. The chain has TRBV7-2 and TRBJ2-5; TRBD2 agrees at 7 bases. The CDR3 sequence is 16 residues long. Looked up from germline, CDR1 is SGHTA and CDR2 is FQGNSA. After removal of 1 base from V and 1 base from J, the junction contained 6 bases not matched to a gene. Here the CDR3 reads CASSLVGPGGQETQYF. In nucleotides, the CDR3 is TGTGCCAGCAGCTTAGTTGGGCCGGGGGGCCAAGAGACCCAGTACTTC.

The V and J genes are TRBV4-2 and TRBJ2-1, with TRBD2 matching over 7 bases. Germline V lookup: CDR1 LGHNA, CDR2 YNFKEQ. CDR3 size: 17 residues. The V segment lost 1 base and the J segment 1 base; nucleotides outside the gene matches: 7. The CDR3 reads CASSQGPGGGSYNEQFF. CDR3 nucleotides: TGTGCCAGCAGCCAAGGCCCGGGCGGGGGTTCCTACAATGAGCAGTTCTTC.

In its sample, this clonotype was seen many times. The chain combines TRBV3-1 with TRBJ2-7; the D gene is possibly TRBD2 (5 bases). From germline, CDR1 is LGHDT and CDR2 YNNKEL (reference sequence). The CDR3 contains 13 residues. Trimming shortened V by 1 base and J by 5 bases, and 9 bases separated the two germline ends. The CDR3 bases are TGTGCCAGCAGCCAAGTTGACGGGAACGAGCAGTACTTC. Translating it yields CASSQVDGNEQYF.

This sequence joins TRBV6-5 and TRBJ2-1, with D unclear. Germline values: CDR1 MNHEY, CDR2 SVGAGI. V was cut by 4 bases and J by 10 bases, with 8 bases left in between. The CDR3 consists of 11 residues. CDR3 sequence reads: CASSSSGEQFF. The CDR3 region has the DNA TGTGCCAGCAGTTCCTCGGGCGAGCAGTTCTTC.

In its sample, this clonotype was seen a few times. V usage is TRBV12-3 or TRBV12-4 and J usage is TRBJ2-5, with a possible D match to TRBD1 (6 bases). The ends were cut back, 2 bases at V and 5 bases at J, with 12 bases in the middle. This CDR3 has 14 amino acids. CDR3 region: CASSLRQAIETQYF. DNA of the CDR3: TGTGCCAGCAGTTTAAGACAGGCTATCGAGACCCAGTACTTC.

J is TRBJ1-1 and V is TRBV3-1; D not certain. The CDR3 runs to 14 residues. Germline-derived CDR1 and CDR2 are LGHDT and YNNKEL (reference sequence). V lost 1 base and J lost 0, with 6 bases in between. Written as DNA, the CDR3 is TGTGCCAGCAGCCAAGTTCGGCTGAACACTGAAGCTTTCTTT. Amino acids: CASSQVRLNTEAFF.

The chain combines TRBV12-3 or TRBV12-4 with TRBJ1-1; D gene uncertain. Trimming left V 6 bases short and J 7 bases short, with 9 bases between. The CDR3 loop spans 11 amino acids. CDR3 bases: TGTGCCAGCAGAAAACAGCTTGAAGCTTTCTTT. This gives the protein CASRKQLEAFF.

In its sample, this clonotype was seen a few times. The rearrangement links TRBV5-1 to TRBJ2-5; the match to TRBD1 covers 7 bases. Germline loops: CDR1 SGHRS, CDR2 YFSETQ. The trim removed 1 base at V and 3 bases at J, leaving 3 bases unmatched. CDR3 length: 14 residues. The DNA of the CDR3 is TGCGCCAGCAGCTTGCAGACAGGGAAAGAGACCCAGTACTTC. Its protein is CASSLQTGKETQYF. Based on the CDR3 plus reference TRBV5-1 and TRBJ2-5, the full variable domain is KAGVTQTPRYLIKTRGQQVTLSCSPISGHRSVSWYQQTPGQGLQFLFEYFSETQRNKGNFPGRFSGRQFSNSRSEMNVSTLELGDSALYLCASSLQTGKETQYFGPGTRLLVL.

The chain has TRBV29-1 and TRBJ2-3, with 15 bases matching TRBD2. The germline V gene encodes CDR1 SQVTM and CDR2 ANQGSEA. Losses at the gene ends were 7 bases for V and 6 bases for J; bases not matched to a gene: 2. The CDR3 is 13 amino acids. The CDR3 sequence: CSGGLAGGDTQYF. CDR3 coding DNA: TGCAGCGGGGGACTAGCGGGGGGTGATACGCAGTATTTT.

This clonotype has just a few counts. This sequence joins TRBV9 and TRBJ2-1; 7 bases match TRBD2. V was pared by 4 bases and J by 8 bases, with 12 bases of the junction left unmatched. In germline, CDR1 is SGDLS, CDR2 YYNGEE. CDR3 length: 15 amino acids. Written as DNA, the CDR3 is TGTGCCAGCAGCCCCCGCCCCACTAGCGCCGATGAGCAGTTCTTC. It is translated as CASSPRPTSADEQFF.

This clonotype has more than one count but fewer than ten. The V and J genes are TRBV28 and TRBJ1-1; tentatively, D is TRBD1 (6 bases). The germline CDR1 and CDR2 sequences are MDHEN and SYDVKM. CDR3 length: 16 amino acids. Deletions cut 5 bases from V and 1 base from J, with 17 bases between. The DNA of the CDR3 is TGTGCCAGCAGTACTTACACCAAACAGGGGAACACTGAAGCTTTCTTT. Encoded protein: CASSTYTKQGNTEAFF. Supplemented by reference TRBV28 and TRBJ1-1, the full variable domain reads DVKVTQSSRYLVKRTGEKVFLECVQDMDHENMFWYRQDPGLGLRLIYFSYDVKMKEKGDIPEGYSVSREKKERFSLILESASTNQTSMYLCASSTYTKQGNTEAFFGQGTRLTVV.

This clonotype came up a few times. The gene calls are TRBV18 and TRBJ2-7, with D unclear. V was trimmed by 4 bases and J by 2 bases, leaving 15 bases between them. Germline lookup yields CDR1 KGHSH and CDR2 LQKENI. CDR3 size: 15 residues. As DNA, the CDR3 is TGTGCCAGCTCACTACAATGGGTTCTTCCCTACGAGCAGTACTTC. Protein: CASSLQWVLPYEQYF.

The chain links TRBV18 to TRBJ1-1, with 7 nucleotides matching TRBD1. This CDR3 has 16 amino acids. With 4 bases clipped from V and 5 bases from J, the junction kept 13 bases outside the gene matches. Germline V gene sequence: CDR1 KGHSH, CDR2 LQKENI. CDR3 region: CASSRGLTGVGTEAFF. The CDR3 nucleotides read TGTGCCAGCTCACGAGGACTAACAGGGGTCGGGACTGAAGCTTTCTTT.

The CDR3 is CASSQRGTGWAFF. CDR3 in DNA: TGTGCCAGCAGTCAGAGGGGGACAGGGTGGGCTTTCTTT. This chain connects TRBV12-3 or TRBV12-4 to TRBJ1-1; 9 nucleotides line up with TRBD1. Trimming removed 5 bases from V and 11 bases from J; junction bases left unmatched: 9. CDR3 length equals 13 residues.

This rearrangement joins TRBV29-1 to TRBJ2-3; TRBD1 might be the D (5 bases). Deletions cut 8 bases from V and 2 bases from J, with 14 bases between. The CDR3 consists of 13 residues. The germline V gene encodes CDR1 SQVTM and CDR2 ANQGSEA. This CDR3 reads CSTTGGHTDTQYF. CDR3 nucleotides: TGCAGCACGACTGGCGGACACACAGATACGCAGTATTTT.

The table lists this clonotype with a few counts. V usage is TRBV10-3 and J usage is TRBJ2-7; 9 nucleotides agree with TRBD2. J was trimmed by 3 bases and V by 10 bases; bases with no gene match: 19. The CDR3 extends over 17 amino acids. CDR1 and CDR2 from the germline V gene are ENHRY and SYGVKD. The chain's CDR3 is CANPHGAGGRLVYEQYF. CDR3 in DNA: TGTGCCAACCCGCATGGGGCGGGGGGGCGGCTTGTCTACGAGCAGTACTTC.

This clonotype was detected a few times. The chain links TRBV15 to TRBJ2-1; the D gene is possibly TRBD2 (6 bases). The CDR3 has 16 amino acids. Germline CDR1 LNHNV, CDR2 YYDKDF (reference sequence). Trimming took 4 bases from V and 5 from J, leaving 18 bases between them. CDR3 coding DNA: TGTGCCACCAGCATAGGGGCGGGACTTATAAACAATGAGCAGTTCTTC. Its protein is CATSIGAGLINNEQFF.